This T cell receptor beta chain derives from a study of OX40 agonist ivuxolimab in advanced cancers. As for the study more broadly: Ivuxolimab was an agonistic, fully human IgG2 monoclonal antibody directed against OX40 (CD134), a costimulatory receptor. Of the 50 to 55 patients in dose escalation, some 20 had hepatocellular carcinoma, some 15 had melanoma, 9 had renal cell carcinoma and 9 had head and neck cancer. The paper covers the monotherapy dose-escalation part of the phase I ivuxolimab trial, which included N ≈ 50 patients. Intravenous ivuxolimab was administered to patients every 2 weeks at six dose levels: 0.01, 0.1, 0.3, 1.5, 3 and 10 mg/kg. In the dose-escalation cohort, approximately 80% of patients were male, and the mean age was 60 years with a range of about 23 to 79. The point of sequencing TCRbeta in the periphery was to test whether ivuxolimab changed TCR sequence diversity and drove clonal T-cell expansion. Partial responses were achieved by three dose-escalation patients, of whom one had hepatocellular carcinoma and two had cutaneous melanoma. Patients were allowed to have had prior anti-PD-1, anti-PD-L1 or anti-CTLA-4 therapy, and approximately 40% of the dose-escalation patients had been treated with checkpoint inhibitors. The full study reports these points: The antigen specificity of the peripheral T cells that underwent clonal expansion was not determined. At doses of 0.1 to 3.0 mg/kg, clonal expansion of both CD4+ and CD8+ T cells in blood was seen between baseline and week 6. After ivuxolimab, more expanded clones were found on average in CD8+ T cells than in CD4+ T cells. Low levels of normalized T-cell clonal expansion were also shown by some nonresponding patients. Partial responders in the 0.1-3.0 mg/kg groups had among the lowest normalized peripheral clonal expansion, especially among CD8+ T cells.

V loses 3 bases at its end and J loses 4 bases; junction bases beyond the gene matches: 7. The germline V gene yields SGDLS for CDR1 and YYNGEE for CDR2. From its cysteine to its phenylalanine, the CDR3 spans 15 amino acids. The kept DNA is CDR3 alone, 45 bases in frame from the first base. As for this clone: Its specific antigen is unknown. No much larger clonotype is one base removed from it; base qualities were not supplied.

Genomic DNA was isolated from the sorted cells so that the TCRbeta CDR3 region could be sequenced. The immunoSEQ Assay was used to sequence the TCRbeta CDR3 regions. TCRdb's version of the immuneACCESS table is confined to in-frame rearrangements and falls short of the full clone set. An unresolved V gene accounts for under half of the shortfall where checked; the remainder is of unknown origin. The sample contains about 23,000 clones, about 83% of them found a single time. Clones ranked in the top ten supply around 8.8% of the sample. Patients with a history of autoimmune disease or receiving systemic immunosuppression were excluded from the trial. Peripheral blood for TCR sequencing was drawn from every dose cohort at baseline, at cycle 4 day 1 and at cycle 7 day 1. Samples came from an open-label, multicenter, first-in-human phase I dose-escalation trial of ivuxolimab. Adults with locally advanced or metastatic melanoma, renal cell carcinoma, hepatocellular carcinoma or head and neck squamous cell carcinoma were enrolled in the trial. CD4+ and CD8+ T cells were sorted separately from peripheral blood before TCR sequencing.

The receptor was derived from an adult with an advanced solid tumor such as melanoma, head and neck, liver or kidney cancer. In this chain, TRBV9 is recombined with TRBJ2-5; TRBD2 fits 9 bases in the junction. Sample: CD4+ or CD8+ T cells sorted from blood, taken in a trial of the OX40 agonist ivuxolimab. The encoded CDR3 is CASSGSGGMIETQYF. The DNA reads TGTGCCAGCAGCGGAAGCGGGGGGATGATAGAGACCCAGTACTTC.